The rows below give T cell receptor beta chains drawn from one sample of a study of blood T cell repertoires in COVID-19. Data came from immunoSEQ multiplex PCR; TCRdb stores just in-frame clones and leaves some out. The sample lists about 140,000 clones, roughly 81% occurring once. Sequenced sample: peripheral blood. The receptors were sampled from a woman between 50 and 59 years old with active or convalescent COVID-19. Each CDR3 is given with its conserved first and last residue. The order of the fields is D gene, V gene, clone size, J gene, CDR3 DNA, CDR3 protein. The D gene is left open where the match is weak. Rows may omit the clone size; those that give it use once, few, many or a size class.

d_gene: TRBD1; v_gene: TRBV20-1; abundance: -; j_gene: TRBJ1-4; CDR3nt: TGCAGTGCTAGTAGGACAGGGTTGGAAAAACTGTTTTTT; CDR3aa: CSASRTGLEKLFF
d_gene: TRBD2; v_gene: TRBV29-1; abundance: -; j_gene: TRBJ2-1; CDR3nt: TGCAGCGTCATGAGCGGGAGCGCAAACAATGAGCAGTTCTTC; CDR3aa: CSVMSGSANNEQFF
d_gene: -; v_gene: TRBV3-1/TRBV3-2; abundance: few; j_gene: TRBJ1-1; CDR3nt: TGTGCCAGCAGGGGGGGGACTGAAGCTTTCTTT; CDR3aa: CASRGGTEAFF
d_gene: -; v_gene: TRBV19; abundance: -; j_gene: TRBJ1-2; CDR3nt: TGTGCCAGTAGTACCTTCCGGACAGTCTATGGCTACACCTTC; CDR3aa: CASSTFRTVYGYTF
d_gene: TRBD1; v_gene: TRBV2; abundance: -; j_gene: TRBJ2-3; CDR3nt: TGTGCCAGCAGACGACAGGGGCCCACAGATACGCAGTATTTT; CDR3aa: CASRRQGPTDTQYF
d_gene: -; v_gene: TRBV13; abundance: -; j_gene: TRBJ2-7; CDR3nt: TGTGCCAGCAGCTCTAGGGGGGGGCAGGGATACGAGCAGTACTTC; CDR3aa: CASSSRGGQGYEQYF
d_gene: TRBD1; v_gene: TRBV4-2; abundance: -; j_gene: TRBJ1-5; CDR3nt: TGTGCCAGCAGCGCCGGGACAGGGAATCAGCCCCAGCATTTT; CDR3aa: CASSAGTGNQPQHF
d_gene: -; v_gene: TRBV29-1; abundance: -; j_gene: TRBJ1-2; CDR3nt: TGCAGCGTTGGCACGGTGAACTATGGCTACACCTTC; CDR3aa: CSVGTVNYGYTF
d_gene: -; v_gene: TRBV25-1; abundance: -; j_gene: TRBJ1-4; CDR3nt: TGTGCCAGCGGCCACCAGGGGCCAAGACAAAATGAAAAACTGTTTTTT; CDR3aa: CASGHQGPRQNEKLFF
d_gene: TRBD2; v_gene: TRBV10-3; abundance: -; j_gene: TRBJ2-5; CDR3nt: TGTGCCATCAGTGAGTCCGGGACTAGCGGGATCCAAGAGACCCAGTACTTC; CDR3aa: CAISESGTSGIQETQYF
d_gene: TRBD1; v_gene: TRBV4-3; abundance: few; j_gene: TRBJ1-1; CDR3nt: TGCGCCAGCAGCAGGAGGCAGGGGGCCGAAGCTTTCTTT; CDR3aa: CASSRRQGAEAFF
d_gene: TRBD1; v_gene: TRBV9; abundance: -; j_gene: TRBJ2-4; CDR3nt: TGTGCCAGCAGCATCTCGGACAGGGTTGACATTCAGTACTTC; CDR3aa: CASSISDRVDIQYF
d_gene: TRBD2; v_gene: TRBV5-4; abundance: -; j_gene: TRBJ2-1; CDR3nt: TGTGCCAGCAGCTTGGGTGGTAGCGGGGGGCCCTCGCTCTTC; CDR3aa: CASSLGGSGGPSLF
d_gene: -; v_gene: TRBV30; abundance: once; j_gene: TRBJ1-4; CDR3nt: TGTGCCTGGAGCTCGAGGCCCGCAACTAATGAAAAACTGTTTTTT; CDR3aa: CAWSSRPATNEKLFF
d_gene: -; v_gene: TRBV18; abundance: -; j_gene: TRBJ2-2; CDR3nt: TGTGCCAGCTCTCCTACGACGGGGACCGGGGAGCTGTTTTTT; CDR3aa: CASSPTTGTGELFF
d_gene: -; v_gene: TRBV28; abundance: -; j_gene: TRBJ2-1; CDR3nt: TGTGCCAGCAGTTTTGAGTACAATGAGCAGTTCTTC; CDR3aa: CASSFEYNEQFF
d_gene: TRBD1; v_gene: TRBV29-1; abundance: -; j_gene: TRBJ2-7; CDR3nt: TGCAGCGCCTTAACAGGGGGCAACGAGCAGTACTTC; CDR3aa: CSALTGGNEQYF